This TCR beta chain was observed in a study of T-cell reconstitution after alpha-beta-depleted transplantation in children. Notes on the study in general: Recipient T cells and thymic progenitors that survived were the source of the high TCRbeta diversity seen at day 60 in some patients. Newly generated T cells supplied most T-cell counts and diversity one year post-transplant. There were reportedly several hundred expanded graft clones from which alpha-beta T cells came about two months after transplant.

Preparation of the TCRbeta library used unique molecular identifiers. MiXCR, applied by TCRdb to the PCR reads, yields one record per CDR3 protein. The sample lists around 500,000 distinct CDR3 sequences; approximately 22% were seen once. The table lists this clonotype with a few counts. Its antigen is as yet unknown. The CDR3 is 13 residues long. Germline-derived CDR1 and CDR2 are SNHLY and FYNNEI. V was trimmed by 4 bases and J by 4 bases, leaving 11 bases between them. The TCR sequence derives from a boy under two years old who had a stem cell transplant for acute myeloid leukemia, so the T cells may come from the graft donor. The material sequenced was PBMCs, mostly from graft donor cells, taken 360 days after TCRalphabeta/CD19-depleted stem cell transplant. The V call is TRBV2, the J call TRBJ2-7; D not resolved. CDR3 in DNA: TGTGCCAGCAGTGTAGGCAGATTATACGAGCAGTACGTC. Protein: CASSVGRLYEQYV.